The entry that follows covers one T cell receptor (beta chain) sequence. This sample was taken from a study of control samples from healthy donors and cancer patients. Libraries were prepared by immunoSEQ multiplex PCR; TCRdb keeps only in-frame clonotypes and omits some of them. The sample records about 120,000 clones, more than 85% being singletons. V lost 3 bases to trimming and J lost 7 bases, with 13 bases between them. Germline lookup yields CDR1 SGDLS and CDR2 YYNGEE. There are 14 residues in the CDR3. The TCR sequence derives from a woman aged 18-29 years in good health. The chain recombines TRBV9 with TRBJ2-2, with a tentative D call TRBD2 (5 bases). The sequenced sample consisted of blood. The DNA of the CDR3 is TGTGCCAGCAGCGCGGGATATTTGAACGGGGAGCTGTTTTTT. Translating it yields CASSAGYLNGELFF.